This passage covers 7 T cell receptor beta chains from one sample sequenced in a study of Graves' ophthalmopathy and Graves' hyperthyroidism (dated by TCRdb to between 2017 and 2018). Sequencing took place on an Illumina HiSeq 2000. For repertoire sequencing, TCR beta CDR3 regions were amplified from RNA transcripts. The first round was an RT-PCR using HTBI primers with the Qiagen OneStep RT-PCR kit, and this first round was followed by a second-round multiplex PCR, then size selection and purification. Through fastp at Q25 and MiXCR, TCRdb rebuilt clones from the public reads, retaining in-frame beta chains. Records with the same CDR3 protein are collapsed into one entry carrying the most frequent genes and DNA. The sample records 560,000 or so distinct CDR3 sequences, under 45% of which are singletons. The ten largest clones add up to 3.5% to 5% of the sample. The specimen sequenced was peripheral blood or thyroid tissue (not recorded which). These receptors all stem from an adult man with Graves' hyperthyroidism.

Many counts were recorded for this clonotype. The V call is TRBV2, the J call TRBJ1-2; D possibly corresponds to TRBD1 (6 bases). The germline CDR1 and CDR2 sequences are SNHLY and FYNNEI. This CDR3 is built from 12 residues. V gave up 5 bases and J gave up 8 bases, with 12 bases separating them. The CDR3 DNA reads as TGTGCCAGCAGTAACAGGGCAGGCGGCTACACCTTC. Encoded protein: CASSNRAGGYTF.

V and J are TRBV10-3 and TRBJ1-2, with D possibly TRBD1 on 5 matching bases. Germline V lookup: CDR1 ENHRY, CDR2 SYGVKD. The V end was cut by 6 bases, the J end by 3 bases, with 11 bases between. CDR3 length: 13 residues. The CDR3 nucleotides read TGTGCCATCAGAGGTGGGGGTGACTATGGCTACACCTTC. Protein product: CAIRGGGDYGYTF.

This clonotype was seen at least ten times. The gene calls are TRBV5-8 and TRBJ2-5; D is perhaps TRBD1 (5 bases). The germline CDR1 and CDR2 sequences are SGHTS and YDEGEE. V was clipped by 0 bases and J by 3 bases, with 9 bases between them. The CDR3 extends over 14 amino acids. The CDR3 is CASSLEAGKETQYF. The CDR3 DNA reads TGTGCCAGCAGCTTGGAGGCAGGGAAAGAGACCCAGTACTTC.

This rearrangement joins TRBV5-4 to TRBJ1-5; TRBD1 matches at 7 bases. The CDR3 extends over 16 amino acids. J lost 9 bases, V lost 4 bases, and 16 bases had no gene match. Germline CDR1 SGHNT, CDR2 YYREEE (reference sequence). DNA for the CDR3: TGTGCCAGCAGCCAAGTCGACGGGACAGTCACTCGGCCCCAGCATTTT. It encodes CASSQVDGTVTRPQHF.

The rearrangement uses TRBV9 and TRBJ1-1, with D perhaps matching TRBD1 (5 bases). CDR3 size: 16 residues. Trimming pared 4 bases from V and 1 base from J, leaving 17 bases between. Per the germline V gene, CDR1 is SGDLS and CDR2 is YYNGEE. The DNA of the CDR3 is TGTGCCAGCAGCCGGCTAGCGGGACCACCGAACACTGAAGCTTTCTTT. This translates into CASSRLAGPPNTEAFF.

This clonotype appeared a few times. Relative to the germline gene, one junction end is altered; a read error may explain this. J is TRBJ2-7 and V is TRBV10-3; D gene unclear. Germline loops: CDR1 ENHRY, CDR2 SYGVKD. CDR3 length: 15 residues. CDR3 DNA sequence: TGTGCCAGCAGTGAAATTGGATTTGGGAAATACGAGCAGTACTTC. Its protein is CASSEIGFGKYEQYF.

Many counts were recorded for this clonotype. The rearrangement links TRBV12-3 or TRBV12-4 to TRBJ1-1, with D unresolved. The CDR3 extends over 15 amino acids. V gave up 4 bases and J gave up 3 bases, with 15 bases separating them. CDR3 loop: CASSSFVGRDTEAFF. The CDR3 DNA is TGTGCCAGCAGTTCTTTTGTAGGGCGAGACACTGAAGCTTTCTTT.